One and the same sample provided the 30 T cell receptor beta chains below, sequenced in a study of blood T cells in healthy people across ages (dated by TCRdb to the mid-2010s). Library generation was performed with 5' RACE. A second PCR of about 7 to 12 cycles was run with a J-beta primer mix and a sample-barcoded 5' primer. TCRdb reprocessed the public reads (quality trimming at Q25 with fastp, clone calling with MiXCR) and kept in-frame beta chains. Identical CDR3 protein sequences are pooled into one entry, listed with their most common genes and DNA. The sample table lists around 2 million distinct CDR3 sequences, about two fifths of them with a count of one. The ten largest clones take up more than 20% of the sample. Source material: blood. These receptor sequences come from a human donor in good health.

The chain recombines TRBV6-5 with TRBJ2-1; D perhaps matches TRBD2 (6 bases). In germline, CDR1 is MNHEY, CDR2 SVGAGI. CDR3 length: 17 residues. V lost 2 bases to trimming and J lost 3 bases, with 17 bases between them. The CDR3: CASSYAAGYPYYNEQFF. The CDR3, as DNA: TGTGCCAGCAGTTACGCGGCGGGATACCCTTACTACAATGAGCAGTTCTTC.

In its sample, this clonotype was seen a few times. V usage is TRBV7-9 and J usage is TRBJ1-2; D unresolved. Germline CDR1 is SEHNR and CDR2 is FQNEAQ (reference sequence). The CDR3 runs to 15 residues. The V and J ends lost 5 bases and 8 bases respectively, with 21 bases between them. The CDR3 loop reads CASSHPQTPEEGYTF. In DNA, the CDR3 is TGTGCCAGCAGCCATCCCCAGACCCCAGAGGAGGGCTACACCTTC.

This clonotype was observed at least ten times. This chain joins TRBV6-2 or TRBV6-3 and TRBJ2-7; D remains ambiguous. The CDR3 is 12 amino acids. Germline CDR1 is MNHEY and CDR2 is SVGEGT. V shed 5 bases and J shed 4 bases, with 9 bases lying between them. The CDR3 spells CASSPTPYEQYF. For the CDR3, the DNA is TGTGCCAGCAGTCCGACTCCATACGAGCAGTACTTC.

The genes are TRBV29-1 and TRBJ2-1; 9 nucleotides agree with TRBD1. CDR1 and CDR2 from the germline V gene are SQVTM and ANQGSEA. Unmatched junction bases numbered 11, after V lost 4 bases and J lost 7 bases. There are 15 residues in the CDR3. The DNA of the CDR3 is TGCAGCGTTGCCCAGGGACAGGGTTACACAAATGAGCAGTTCTTC. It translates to CSVAQGQGYTNEQFF.

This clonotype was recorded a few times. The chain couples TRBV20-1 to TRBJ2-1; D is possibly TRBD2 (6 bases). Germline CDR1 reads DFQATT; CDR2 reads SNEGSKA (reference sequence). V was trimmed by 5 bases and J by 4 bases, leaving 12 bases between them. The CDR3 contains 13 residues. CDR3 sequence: CSALVGGYNEQFF. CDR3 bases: TGCAGTGCTCTTGTTGGGGGGTACAATGAGCAGTTCTTC.

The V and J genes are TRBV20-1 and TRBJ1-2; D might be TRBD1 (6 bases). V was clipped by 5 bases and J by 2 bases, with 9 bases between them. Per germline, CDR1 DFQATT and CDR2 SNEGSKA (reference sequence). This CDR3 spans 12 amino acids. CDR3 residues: CSAYQGNYGYTF. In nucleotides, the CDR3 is TGCAGTGCTTACCAGGGGAACTATGGCTACACCTTC.

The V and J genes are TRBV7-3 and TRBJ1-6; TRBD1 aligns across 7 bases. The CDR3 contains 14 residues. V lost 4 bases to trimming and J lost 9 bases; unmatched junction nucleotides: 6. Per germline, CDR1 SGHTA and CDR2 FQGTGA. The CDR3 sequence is CASSSTGSSSPLHF. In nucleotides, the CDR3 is TGTGCCAGCAGCTCGACAGGGAGCAGTTCACCCCTCCACTTT.

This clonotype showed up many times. The CDR3 reads CASSPGRVNYGYTF. DNA for the CDR3: TGTGCCAGCAGCCCCGGAAGAGTCAACTATGGCTACACCTTC. The chain uses TRBV7-2 and TRBJ1-2, with D unresolved. V lost 5 bases to trimming and J lost 2 bases, with 12 bases between them. CDR3 length equals 14 residues. CDR1 and CDR2 from the germline V gene are SGHTA and FQGNSA.

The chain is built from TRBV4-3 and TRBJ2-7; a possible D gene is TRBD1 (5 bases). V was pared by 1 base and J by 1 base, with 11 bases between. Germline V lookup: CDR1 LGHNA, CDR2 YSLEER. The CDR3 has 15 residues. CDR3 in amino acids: CASSQGQQPSYEQYF. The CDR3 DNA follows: TGCGCCAGCAGCCAAGGACAGCAGCCTTCCTACGAGCAGTACTTC.

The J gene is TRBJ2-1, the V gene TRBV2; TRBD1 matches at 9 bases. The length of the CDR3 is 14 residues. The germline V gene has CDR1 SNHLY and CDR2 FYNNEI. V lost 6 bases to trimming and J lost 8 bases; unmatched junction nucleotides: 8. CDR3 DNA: TGTGCCAGCAGGGGGACAGGGTTTGGAGATGAGCAGTTCTTC. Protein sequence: CASRGTGFGDEQFF. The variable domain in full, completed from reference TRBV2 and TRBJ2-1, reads EPEVTQTPSHQVTQMGQEVILRCVPISNHLYFYWYRQILGQKVEFLVSFYNNEISEKSEIFDDQFSVERPDGSNFTLKIRSTKLEDSAMYFCASRGTGFGDEQFFGPGTRLTVL.

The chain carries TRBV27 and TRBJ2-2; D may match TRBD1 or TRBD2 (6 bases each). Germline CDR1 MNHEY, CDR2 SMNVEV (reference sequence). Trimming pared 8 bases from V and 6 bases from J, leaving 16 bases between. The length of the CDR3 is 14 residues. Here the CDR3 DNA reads TGTGCCAGCGCGAATGTGGGGGGCCCCGGGGAGCTGTTTTTT. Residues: CASANVGGPGELFF.

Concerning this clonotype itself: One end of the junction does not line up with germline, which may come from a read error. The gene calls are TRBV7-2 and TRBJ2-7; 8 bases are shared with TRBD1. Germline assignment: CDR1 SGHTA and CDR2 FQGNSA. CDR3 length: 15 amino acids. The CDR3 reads CASSLDGTGFYKQYF. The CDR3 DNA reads TGTGCCAGCAGCTTAGATGGGACAGGATTCTACAAGCAGTACTTC.

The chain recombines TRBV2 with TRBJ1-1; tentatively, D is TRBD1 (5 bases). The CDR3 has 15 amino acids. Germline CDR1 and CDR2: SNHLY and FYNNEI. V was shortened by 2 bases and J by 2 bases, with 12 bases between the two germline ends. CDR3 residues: CASSELGLINTEAFF. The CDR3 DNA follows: TGTGCCAGCAGTGAATTGGGGCTCATTAACACTGAAGCTTTCTTT. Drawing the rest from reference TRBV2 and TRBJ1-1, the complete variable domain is EPEVTQTPSHQVTQMGQEVILRCVPISNHLYFYWYRQILGQKVEFLVSFYNNEISEKSEIFDDQFSVERPDGSNFTLKIRSTKLEDSAMYFCASSELGLINTEAFFGQGTRLTVV.

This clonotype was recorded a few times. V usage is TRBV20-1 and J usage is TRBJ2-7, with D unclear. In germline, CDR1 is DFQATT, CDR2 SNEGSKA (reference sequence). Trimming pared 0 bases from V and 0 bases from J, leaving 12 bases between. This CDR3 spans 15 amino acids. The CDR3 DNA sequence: TGCAGTGCTAGAGATAGGGTCGCCAGCTCCTACGAGCAGTACTTC. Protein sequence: CSARDRVASSYEQYF.

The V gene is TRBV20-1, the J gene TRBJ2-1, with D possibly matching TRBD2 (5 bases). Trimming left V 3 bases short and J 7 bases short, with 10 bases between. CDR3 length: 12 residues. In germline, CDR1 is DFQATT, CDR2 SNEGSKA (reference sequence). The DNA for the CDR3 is TGCAGTGCTAGCGGGGTGGGAAATGAGCAGTTCTTC. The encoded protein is CSASGVGNEQFF.

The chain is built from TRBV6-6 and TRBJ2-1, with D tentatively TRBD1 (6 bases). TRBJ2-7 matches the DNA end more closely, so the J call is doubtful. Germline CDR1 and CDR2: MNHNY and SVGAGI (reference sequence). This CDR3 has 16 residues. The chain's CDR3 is CASSQSTQGFYNEQYF. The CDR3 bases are TGTGCCAGCAGCCAAAGTACCCAGGGGTTCTACAATGAGCAGTACTTC.

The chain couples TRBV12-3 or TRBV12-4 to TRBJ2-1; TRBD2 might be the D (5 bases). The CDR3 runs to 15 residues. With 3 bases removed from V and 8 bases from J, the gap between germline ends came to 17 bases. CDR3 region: CASSFGERIGDEQFF. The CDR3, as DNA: TGTGCCAGCAGTTTCGGGGAGCGGATAGGCGATGAGCAGTTCTTC.

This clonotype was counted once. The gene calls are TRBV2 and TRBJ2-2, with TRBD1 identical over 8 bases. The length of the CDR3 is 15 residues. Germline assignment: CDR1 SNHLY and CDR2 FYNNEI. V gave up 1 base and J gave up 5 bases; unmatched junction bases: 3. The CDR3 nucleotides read TGTGCCAGCAGTGAAGGGACAGGGAGTACCGGGGAGCTGTTTTTT. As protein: CASSEGTGSTGELFF.

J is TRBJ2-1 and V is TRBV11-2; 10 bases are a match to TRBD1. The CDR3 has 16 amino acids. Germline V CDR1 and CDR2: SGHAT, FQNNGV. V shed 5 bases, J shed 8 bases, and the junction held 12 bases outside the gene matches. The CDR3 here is CASSRSGDRGWDEQFF. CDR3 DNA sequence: TGTGCCAGCAGCCGCTCAGGGGACAGGGGATGGGATGAGCAGTTCTTC.

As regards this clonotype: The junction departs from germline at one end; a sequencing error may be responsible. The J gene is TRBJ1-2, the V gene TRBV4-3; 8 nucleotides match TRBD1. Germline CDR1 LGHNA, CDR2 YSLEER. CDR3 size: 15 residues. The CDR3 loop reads CASSQDRGPRDGHTF. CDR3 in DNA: TGCGCCAGCAGCCAAGACAGGGGGCCCCGAGATGGCCACACCTTC.

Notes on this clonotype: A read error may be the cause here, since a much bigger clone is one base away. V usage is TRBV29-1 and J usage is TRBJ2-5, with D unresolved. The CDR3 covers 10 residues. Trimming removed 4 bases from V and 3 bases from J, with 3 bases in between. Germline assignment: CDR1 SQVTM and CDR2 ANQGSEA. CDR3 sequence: CSVAKETQYF. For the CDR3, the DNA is TGCAGCGTTGCAAAAGAGACCCAGTACTTC.

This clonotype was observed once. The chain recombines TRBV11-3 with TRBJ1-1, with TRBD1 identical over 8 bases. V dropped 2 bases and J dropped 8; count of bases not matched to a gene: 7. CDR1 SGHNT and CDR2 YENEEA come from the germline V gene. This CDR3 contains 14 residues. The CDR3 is CASSLRTGTGEAFF. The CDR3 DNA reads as TGTGCCAGCAGCTTACGAACCGGGACAGGAGAAGCTTTCTTT.

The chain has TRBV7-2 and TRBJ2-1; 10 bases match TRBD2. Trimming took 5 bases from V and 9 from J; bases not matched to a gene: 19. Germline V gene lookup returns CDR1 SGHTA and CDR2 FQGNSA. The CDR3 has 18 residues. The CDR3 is CASSPLSGPAGGSGEQFF. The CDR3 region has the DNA TGTGCCAGCAGCCCCCTCAGCGGACCAGCGGGGGGGTCTGGTGAGCAGTTCTTC.

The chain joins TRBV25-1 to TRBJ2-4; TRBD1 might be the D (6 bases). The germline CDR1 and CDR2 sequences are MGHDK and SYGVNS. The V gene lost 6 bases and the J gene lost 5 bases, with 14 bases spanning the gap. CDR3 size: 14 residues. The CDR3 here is CASSFRGPQNIQYF. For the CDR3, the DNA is TGTGCCAGCAGCTTCAGGGGTCCCCAAAACATTCAGTACTTC.

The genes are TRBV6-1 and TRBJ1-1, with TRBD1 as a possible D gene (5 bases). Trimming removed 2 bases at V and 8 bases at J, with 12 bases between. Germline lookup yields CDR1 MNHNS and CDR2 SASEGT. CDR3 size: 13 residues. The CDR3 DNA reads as TGTGCCAGCAGTGAATTGGGGACGGGGGAAGCTTTCTTT. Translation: CASSELGTGEAFF.

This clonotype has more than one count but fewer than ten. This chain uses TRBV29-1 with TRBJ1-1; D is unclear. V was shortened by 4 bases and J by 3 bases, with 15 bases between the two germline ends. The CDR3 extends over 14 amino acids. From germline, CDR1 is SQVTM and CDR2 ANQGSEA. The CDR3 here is CSVGWGLRYTEAFF. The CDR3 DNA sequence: TGCAGCGTTGGTTGGGGTTTGCGGTACACTGAAGCTTTCTTT.

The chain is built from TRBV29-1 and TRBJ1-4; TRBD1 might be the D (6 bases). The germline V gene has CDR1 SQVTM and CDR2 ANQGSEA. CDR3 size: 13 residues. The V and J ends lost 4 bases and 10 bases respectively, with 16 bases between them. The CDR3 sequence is CSVVVAGAGKLFF. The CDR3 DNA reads TGCAGCGTTGTCGTGGCGGGGGCCGGAAAACTGTTTTTT.

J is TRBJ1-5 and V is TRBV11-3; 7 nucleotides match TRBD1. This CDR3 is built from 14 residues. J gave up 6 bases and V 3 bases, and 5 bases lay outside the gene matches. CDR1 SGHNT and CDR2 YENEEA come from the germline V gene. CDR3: CASSLDRRGQPQHF. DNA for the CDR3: TGTGCCAGCAGCTTGGACAGGAGGGGTCAGCCCCAGCATTTT.

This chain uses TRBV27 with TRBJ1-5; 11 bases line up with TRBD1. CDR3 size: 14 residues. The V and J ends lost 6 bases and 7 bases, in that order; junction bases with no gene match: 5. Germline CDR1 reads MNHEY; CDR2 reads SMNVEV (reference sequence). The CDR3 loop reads CASRGQGAGQPQHF. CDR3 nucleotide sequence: TGTGCCAGCAGAGGACAGGGGGCGGGCCAGCCCCAGCATTTT.

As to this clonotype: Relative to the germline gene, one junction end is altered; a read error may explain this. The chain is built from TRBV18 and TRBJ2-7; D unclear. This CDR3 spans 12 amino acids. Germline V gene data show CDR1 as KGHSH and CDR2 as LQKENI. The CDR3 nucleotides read TGTGCCAGCTCACGATCCTCCCACGAGCAGTACTTC. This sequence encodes CASSRSSHEQYF.